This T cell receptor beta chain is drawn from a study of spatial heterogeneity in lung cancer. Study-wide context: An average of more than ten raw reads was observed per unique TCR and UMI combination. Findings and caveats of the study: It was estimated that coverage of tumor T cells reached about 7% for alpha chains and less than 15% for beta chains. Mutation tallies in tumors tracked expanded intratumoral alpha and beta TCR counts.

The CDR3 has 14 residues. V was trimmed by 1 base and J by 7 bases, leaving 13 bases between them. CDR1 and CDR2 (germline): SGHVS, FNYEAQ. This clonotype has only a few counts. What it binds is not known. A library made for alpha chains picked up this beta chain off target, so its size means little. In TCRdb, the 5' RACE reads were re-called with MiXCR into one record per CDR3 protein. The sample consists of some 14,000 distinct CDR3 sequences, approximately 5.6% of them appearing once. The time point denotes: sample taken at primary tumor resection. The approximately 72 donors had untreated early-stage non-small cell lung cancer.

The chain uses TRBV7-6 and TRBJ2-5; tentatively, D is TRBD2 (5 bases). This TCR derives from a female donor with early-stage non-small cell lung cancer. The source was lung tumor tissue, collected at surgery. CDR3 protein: CASSLVISGGTQYF. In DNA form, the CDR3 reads TGTGCCAGCAGCTTAGTGATCAGCGGCGGGACCCAGTACTTC.